This T cell receptor beta chain was identified during a study of graft-versus-host responses after intestinal transplantation. Study details: Grafts that recipients had were multivisceral, liver-intestinal, or isolated intestinal transplants. Each patient got anti-thymocyte globulin induction, then tacrolimus and steroids for about 3 years.

Concerning this clone itself: Its antigen is currently unknown.

V was pared by 0 bases and J by 2 bases, with 8 bases between. Looked up from germline, CDR1 is SNHLY and CDR2 is FYNNEI. The CDR3 consists of 16 residues. Whole-study results and caveats: Some patients had graft-donor T cell macrochimerism. In their allografts, the ratios of graft-versus-host to host-versus-graft T cell clones were high. The marrow of recipients harbored GvH clones, and ileum or blood showed some of them first.

Sequencing used immunoSEQ multiplex PCR; TCRdb keeps in-frame clones, though not all of them. Among tens of thousands of clones listed, about 80% were seen once. The sequencing used unstimulated CD4+ T cells sorted from spleen or lymph node cells, collected before intestinal transplant. The V call is TRBV2, the J call TRBJ1-6, with a weak D call TRBD1 (5 bases). The receptor was derived from a human donor who received an intestinal transplant. The CDR3 protein is CASSEAIGAYNSPLHF. In DNA, the CDR3 is TGTGCCAGCAGTGAAGCAATAGGGGCCTATAATTCACCCCTCCACTTT.